Given below is one T cell receptor beta chain in context. The source of the sample is a study of blood T cell repertoires in COVID-19. Whole-study context: The cDNA or gDNA used as material had been derived from T cells, B-cell-depleted T cells, or PBMCs.

The junction had 12 bases not matched to a gene; V was cut back by 7 bases and J by 7 bases. Germline CDR1 is MNHNS and CDR2 is SASEGT. The length of the CDR3 is 15 residues. Some clones are missing from TCRdb's copy, which holds only in-frame ones; the method was immunoSEQ multiplex PCR. The data contain some 160,000 clones, approximately 82% of them singletons. Source material: peripheral blood. V is TRBV6-1 and J is TRBJ2-1; 8 bases map to TRBD2. The receptor's source is a man aged 70 or older who had recovered from COVID-19. CDR3 DNA sequence: TGTGCCAGCACCCTCTTGGCGGGAGGAAGAAATGAGCAGTTCTTC. Amino acids: CASTLLAGGRNEQFF.